Listed below are T cell receptor beta chains from one sample, sequenced in a study of blood T cell repertoires in COVID-19. Assay used: immunoSEQ multiplex PCR; TCRdb lists only in-frame clones, some missing. This sample yields 410,000 or so clones, of which roughly 89% are seen a single time; over 1.3% belongs to the top ten. The specimen sequenced was peripheral blood. Receptors were obtained from a woman aged 30 to 39 with active or convalescent COVID-19. Each CDR3 is given with its conserved first and last residue. D genes are given only for firm matches. Not every row has a clone size; where given, it reads once, few, many or a size class.

>TRBJ1-1|NA|TRBV15|few
TGTGCCACCAGCAGAGTAGGGGGTGAAGCTTTCTTT
CATSRVGGEAFF
>TRBJ2-5|TRBD2|TRBV5-1|NA
TGCGCCAGCAGCTTGGCCTTAGCGGGGGAACGCGAGACCCAGTACTTC
CASSLALAGERETQYF
>TRBJ2-2|NA|TRBV28|NA
TGTGCCAGCAGTTTATACCCTCCAGGGTCGAACACCGGGGAGCTGTTTTTT
CASSLYPPGSNTGELFF
>TRBJ1-2|NA|TRBV6-6|NA
TGTGCCAGCAGTTATGGACAGAGAGATGGCTACACCTTC
CASSYGQRDGYTF
>TRBJ1-1|NA|TRBV5-4|few
TGTGCCAGCAGCCCGAGGAGTTCCGTGACAGGTTTCTTT
CASSPRSSVTGFF
>TRBJ2-3|TRBD2|TRBV6-5|NA
TGTGCCAGCAGTCTAGCGGGGGGGAGCACAGATACGCAGTATTTT
CASSLAGGSTDTQYF
>TRBJ2-3|TRBD2|TRBV2|NA
TGTGCCAGTTCAACTAGCGGGGGACAGACTAGCACAGATACGCAGTATTTT
CASSTSGGQTSTDTQYF
>TRBJ1-1|NA|TRBV30|NA
TGTGCCTGGAACAGAGGGGACTCTGAAGCTTTCTTT
CAWNRGDSEAFF
>TRBJ1-1|NA|TRBV6-1|NA
TGTGCCAGCAGTGACCGGGGGGCAACCCATGAAGCTTTCTTT
CASSDRGATHEAFF
>TRBJ2-3|TRBD1|TRBV5-1|NA
TGCGCCAGCAGCTTGGGACAGGGATCAGATACGCAGTATTTT
CASSLGQGSDTQYF
>TRBJ1-5|TRBD1|TRBV15|NA
TGTGCCACCAGCAGAGTTAGGACAGGCGGTAATCAGCCCCAGCATTTT
CATSRVRTGGNQPQHF
>TRBJ1-1|NA|TRBV3-1/TRBV3-2|NA
TGTGCCAGCAGCCAAGCCTCAGGTCTCGAAGCTTTCTTT
CASSQASGLEAFF
>TRBJ1-5|TRBD1|TRBV2|NA
TGTGCCAGCAGTGAAGGCGGGACAGGGTACAATCAGCCCCAGCATTTT
CASSEGGTGYNQPQHF
>TRBJ1-1|NA|TRBV6-5|NA
TGTGCCAGCAGCCGTGACAGGCACACTGAAGCTTTCTTT
CASSRDRHTEAFF
>TRBJ2-3|NA|TRBV5-1|NA
TGCGCCAGCAGCTTACGGGGGAGCCCTTACACAGATACGCAGTATTTT
CASSLRGSPYTDTQYF
>TRBJ2-5|TRBD2|TRBV29-1|NA
TGCAGCGTATTACTAGCGGGGGGGGCTTGGGAGACCCAGTACTTC
CSVLLAGGAWETQYF
>TRBJ2-2|TRBD2|TRBV27|few
TGTGCCAGCAGCTACGGGACTACGACCGGGGAGCTGTTTTTT
CASSYGTTTGELFF
>TRBJ2-1|TRBD2|TRBV5-1|NA
TGCGCCAGCAGCTTGGATGCTAGCGGGAGCCCTATCCGTGAGCAGTTCTTC
CASSLDASGSPIREQFF
>TRBJ1-2|NA|TRBV29-1|once
TGCAGCGCGGCTGGGGCTCGGGGCTACACCTTC
CSAAGARGYTF
>TRBJ2-7|NA|TRBV27|NA
TGTGCCAGCAGCACCAGACAGGACTCCTACGAGCAGTACTTC
CASSTRQDSYEQYF
>TRBJ2-1|TRBD1|TRBV5-6|NA
TGTGCCAGCACGCGACAGGGGGCCGACAATGAGCAGTTCTTC
CASTRQGADNEQFF
>TRBJ1-6|NA|TRBV30|once
TGTGCCTGGACTAAGCTACAGGGATCGGATTCACCCCTCCACTTT
CAWTKLQGSDSPLHF
>TRBJ1-2|TRBD1|TRBV6-2/TRBV6-3|NA
TGTGCCAGCAGTTACCACAGGGGGATCGATGGCTACACCTTC
CASSYHRGIDGYTF
>TRBJ1-4|NA|TRBV6-1|NA
TGTGCCAGCAGTGGGGGGGGACTACGAGACGATAATGAAAAACTGTTTTTT
CASSGGGLRDDNEKLFF
>TRBJ2-5|NA|TRBV6-6|NA
TGTGCCAGCAGTTATCAGGGACTCCAAGAGACCCAGTACTTC
CASSYQGLQETQYF
>TRBJ2-5|TRBD2|TRBV5-4|NA
TGTGCCAGCAACCTGGGAGGTAGCGGGGGTTCGGAGACCCAGTACTTC
CASNLGGSGGSETQYF
>TRBJ2-5|TRBD2|TRBV11-2|NA
TGTGCCAGCAGCTTAGCCCTACTAGCGGGAGGGCCGGGGGAGACCCAGTACTTC
CASSLALLAGGPGETQYF
>TRBJ1-4|NA|TRBV6-1|NA
TGTGCCAGCAGTGAAACCGGGAATGATGAAAAACTGTTTTTT
CASSETGNDEKLFF
>TRBJ1-2|TRBD1|TRBV14|NA
TGTGCCAGCAGCCAAGCGACAGGGCTGGTTACCGGCTACACCTTC
CASSQATGLVTGYTF
>TRBJ1-4|TRBD1|TRBV18|few
TGTGCCAGCTCCACGGACAGGCATGAAAAACTGTTTTTT
CASSTDRHEKLFF
>TRBJ1-5|NA|TRBV4-1|NA
TGCGCCAGCAGCCAATTAGGCAGGGACAATCAGCCCCAGCATTTT
CASSQLGRDNQPQHF
>TRBJ2-3|TRBD1|TRBV6-2/TRBV6-3|NA
TGTGCCAGCAGTTACGAGTCGGGACAGGGATCGGGCACAGATACGCAGTATTTT
CASSYESGQGSGTDTQYF
>TRBJ2-6|TRBD2|TRBV9|NA
TGTGCCAGCAGCGTAGGATGGGAGGGGTCTGGGGCCAACGTCCTGACTTTC
CASSVGWEGSGANVLTF
>TRBJ2-7|NA|TRBV2|NA
TGTGCCAGCAGTGAAGCGCGGCTGCCTCCCTACGAGCAGTACTTC
CASSEARLPPYEQYF
>TRBJ2-7|NA|TRBV19|NA
TGTGCCAGTAGTATATGGGGCGGAGATGCGTCCTACGAGCAGTACTTC
CASSIWGGDASYEQYF
>TRBJ2-3|TRBD2|TRBV10-2|NA
TGCGCCAGCATAGGGTCGCGGGAGGGCCCAACAGATACGCAGTATTTT
CASIGSREGPTDTQYF
>TRBJ2-7|NA|TRBV19|NA
TGTGCCAGTAGCGATCCCCGACACCCTTACGAGCAGTACTTC
CASSDPRHPYEQYF
>TRBJ1-2|TRBD1|TRBV19|NA
TGTGCCAGTAGTATCTTGAAACAGGGGAACTATGGCTACACCTTC
CASSILKQGNYGYTF
>TRBJ1-1|TRBD1|TRBV18|NA
TGTGCCAGCTCACGTGACCGGGACAGGGAGGGGGAAGCTTTCTTT
CASSRDRDREGEAFF
>TRBJ1-3|NA|TRBV9|NA
TGTGCCAGCAGCGTAGGGGGACAAACTTCTGGAAACACCATATATTTT
CASSVGGQTSGNTIYF
>TRBJ2-3|NA|TRBV28|NA
TGTGCCAGCAGTTTATGGGGACAAGTGGGGCCTCATACGCAGTATTTT
CASSLWGQVGPHTQYF
>TRBJ1-2|TRBD1|TRBV27|NA
TGTGCCAGCAGTAGACAGGGTTCGGGGAGAGGGGTCTATGGCTACACCTTC
CASSRQGSGRGVYGYTF
>TRBJ2-7|TRBD2|TRBV30|NA
TGTGCCTGGAGTAATCTAGCGGGGACCGCACAGTACTTC
CAWSNLAGTAQYF
>TRBJ2-7|NA|TRBV7-9|NA
TGTGCCAGCAGCTTAGAGGCTAGCAGCTACGAGCAGTACTTC
CASSLEASSYEQYF
>TRBJ2-7|NA|TRBV29-1|NA
TGCAGCGTTGCGGGGACCTACGAGCAGTACTTC
CSVAGTYEQYF
>TRBJ2-2|NA|TRBV11-2|NA
TGTGCCAGCAGCTTAGATCGGTTCGGGAAGAACACCGGGGAGCTGTTTTTT
CASSLDRFGKNTGELFF
>TRBJ1-1|TRBD1|TRBV16|NA
TGTGCCAGCAGCCTAGACAGGGGGAACACTGAAGCTTTCTTT
CASSLDRGNTEAFF
>TRBJ2-7|NA|TRBV10-3|NA
TGTGCCATCAGTGAGTCGGCCAGGGGCGGCTACGAGCAGTACTTC
CAISESARGGYEQYF
>TRBJ1-6|TRBD1|TRBV27|few
TGTGCCAGCAGCCGGGACAGGGGGCTCAATTCACCCCTCCACTTT
CASSRDRGLNSPLHF
>TRBJ2-7|TRBD1|TRBV7-8|NA
TGTGCCAGCAGCTCCCCGACCGGGACAGGGGGCGACGAGCAGTACTTC
CASSSPTGTGGDEQYF